The sequence of this T cell receptor (beta chain) was determined in a study of CD8+CD57+ T cells in acquired aplastic anemia (dated by TCRdb to between 2018 and 2020). About the study as a whole: Extracted DNA from sorted CD4+ and CD8+ cells averaged approximately 3.4 ug, ranging from roughly 0.17 to 30 ug. An average of roughly 9.8 million reads for CD4+ cells and approximately 11 million reads for CD8+ cells was obtained from healthy donor samples.

In the study, sorted CD4+ and CD8+ blood T cells from patients with severe aplastic anemia and from healthy subjects underwent deep sequencing of TCR repertoires. Ficoll-Paque density gradient centrifugation was used to isolate peripheral blood mononuclear cells. Before DNA extraction, CD4+ and CD8+ T cells were sorted by FACS or by magnetic beads. Genomic DNA was used as template for profiling of TCR beta VDJ combinations and CDR3 sequences. TCR repertoire sequencing was run on an Illumina HiSeq 2000. On the authors' methods: Repertoires were assessed using TRBV/TRBJ rearrangement plots, CDR3 size and DJ length profiles, and Simpson's diversity index. Whichever DNA sequence was most abundant in the deep sequencing data was defined as the immunodominant clone. CDR3 amino acid sequences were screened for sharing across subjects and compared with published repertoires and the VDJdb database. Starting from the raw public reads, TCRdb applied fastp trimming at Q25, assembled clones with MiXCR and retained in-frame beta chains. A single entry per CDR3 protein holds the most common genes and DNA from its merged rows. For this entry, the V and J calls and clone size follow TCRdb and not the study's own pipeline. In this sample the table shows about 400,000 distinct CDR3 sequences, 60% to 80% of which occur a single time. The ten largest clones take up 3.5% to 4.5% of the sample.

On the study overall, not on this receptor specifically: Between patients and healthy controls, no significant difference in CD8+ Simpson's diversity was found (P=0.060). Although roughly 29 CD8+ CDR3 sequences were shared by patients and controls, these sequences appeared highly expressed in patients and within the immunodominant clones of patients.

About this clonotype itself: The target of this receptor is not known. Base quality data are lacking; no much larger clone is found one base away.

The receptor was derived from a human donor in good health, serving as a control. The source material was sorted CD4+, CD8+, or CD8+CD57+ T cells (not recorded which) from PBMCs.

The CDR3 protein: CASSSSSRAGELFF. The base sequence is TGTGCCAGCAGCTCAAGTTCCAGGGCCGGGGAGCTGTTTTTT. The sequence is built from TRBV7-2 and TRBJ2-2, with TRBD1 perhaps the D gene, on 5 matching bases. The germline V gene yields SGHTA for CDR1 and FQGNSA for CDR2. V and J lose 4 bases and 6 bases, and a span of 12 bases separates them. From its cysteine to its phenylalanine, the CDR3 spans 14 amino acids. Only the CDR3 part of the read is kept: 42 bases, read in frame from the first base.